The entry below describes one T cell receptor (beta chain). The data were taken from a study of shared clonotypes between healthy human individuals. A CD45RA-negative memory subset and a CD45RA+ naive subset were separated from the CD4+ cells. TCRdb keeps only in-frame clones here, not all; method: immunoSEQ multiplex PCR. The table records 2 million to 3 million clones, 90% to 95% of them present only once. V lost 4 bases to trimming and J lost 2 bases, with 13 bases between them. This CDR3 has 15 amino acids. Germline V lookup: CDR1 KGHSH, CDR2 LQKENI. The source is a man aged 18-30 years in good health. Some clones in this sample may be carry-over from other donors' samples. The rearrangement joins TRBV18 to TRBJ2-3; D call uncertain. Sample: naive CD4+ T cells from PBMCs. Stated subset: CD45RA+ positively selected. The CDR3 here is CASSLMQEITDTQYF. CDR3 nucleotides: TGTGCCAGCTCACTTATGCAGGAGATCACAGATACGCAGTATTTT.